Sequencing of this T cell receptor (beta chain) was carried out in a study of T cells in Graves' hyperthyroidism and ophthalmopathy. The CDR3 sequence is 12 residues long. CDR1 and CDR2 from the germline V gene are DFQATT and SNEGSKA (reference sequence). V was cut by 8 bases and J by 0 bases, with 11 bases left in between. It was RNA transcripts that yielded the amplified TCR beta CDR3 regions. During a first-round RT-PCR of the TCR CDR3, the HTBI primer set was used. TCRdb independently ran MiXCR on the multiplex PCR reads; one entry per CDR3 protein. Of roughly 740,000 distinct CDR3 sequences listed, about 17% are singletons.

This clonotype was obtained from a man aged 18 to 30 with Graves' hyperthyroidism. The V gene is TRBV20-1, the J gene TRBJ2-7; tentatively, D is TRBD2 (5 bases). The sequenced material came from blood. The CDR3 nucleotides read TGCAGTACCGACGGGGACTCCTACGAGCAGTACTTC. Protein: CSTDGDSYEQYF.